The 24 T cell receptor beta chains given below trace back to one sample, sequenced in a study of T cell responses to AZD1222 COVID-19 vaccine. The repertoire was sequenced with immunoSEQ multiplex PCR; TCRdb's copy has only in-frame clones and lacks some. In the table there are 150,000 or so clones, over 80% of which are singletons. Sequenced material: peripheral blood, taken 28 days after the second AZD1222 dose. These receptors were collected from an adult who received the AZD1222 COVID-19 vaccine.

The rearrangement joins TRBV28 to TRBJ1-2; the match to TRBD1 covers 7 bases. Germline CDR1 reads MDHEN; CDR2 reads SYDVKM. This CDR3 has 10 amino acids. CDR3 protein: CGTGAGGYTF. The CDR3 DNA follows: TGTGGCACAGGGGCCGGAGGCTACACCTTC.

The CDR3 loop reads CASSRDRDTAYGYTF. CDR3 in DNA: TGTGCCAGCTCACGAGACCGGGACACCGCCTATGGCTACACCTTC. The chain couples TRBV18 to TRBJ1-2, with D perhaps TRBD1 (6 bases). The CDR3 is 15 residues long. Per germline, CDR1 KGHSH and CDR2 LQKENI. The ends were cut back, 4 bases at V and 4 bases at J, with 16 bases in the middle.

A few counts support this clone. The CDR3 region is CASSSTVEAFF. The DNA of the CDR3 is TGTGCCAGCAGCTCAACAGTTGAAGCTTTCTTT. The chain is built from TRBV5-8 and TRBJ1-1, with D unresolved. CDR1 and CDR2 from the germline V gene are SGHTS and YDEGEE. The V and J ends lost 3 bases and 7 bases respectively, with 7 bases between them. The CDR3 length is 11 residues.

V usage is TRBV19 and J usage is TRBJ2-7, with 8 bases identical to TRBD1. CDR1 LNHDA and CDR2 SQIVND come from the germline V gene (reference sequence). V lost 4 bases and J lost 0; bases outside the gene matches: 5. This CDR3 spans 15 amino acids. The CDR3 DNA sequence: TGTGCCAGTAGTACCCCCGGGACAGGCTCCTACGAGCAGTACTTC. Amino acids: CASSTPGTGSYEQYF.

This chain joins TRBV15 and TRBJ2-1, with TRBD2 identical over 7 bases. V trimming: 0 bases; J trimming: 3 bases; junction bases outside the gene matches: 2. Germline V gene data show CDR1 as LNHNV and CDR2 as YYDKDF (reference sequence). CDR3 size: 15 residues. The CDR3 DNA reads TGTGCCACCAGCAGAGATGGGGAGGGCTACAATGAGCAGTTCTTC. Its translation: CATSRDGEGYNEQFF.

This chain joins TRBV6-1 and TRBJ2-4; D call uncertain. Trimming pared 6 bases from V and 5 bases from J, leaving 17 bases between. The CDR3 is 15 amino acids. CDR1 and CDR2 (germline): MNHNS, SASEGT. This chain's CDR3 is CASSTLITTQNIQYF. The CDR3 DNA is TGTGCCAGCAGCACCCTAATCACGACTCAAAACATTCAGTACTTC.

The rearrangement links TRBV11-2 to TRBJ2-7, with TRBD1 identical over 7 bases. The CDR3 length is 14 residues. Germline V CDR1 and CDR2: SGHAT, FQNNGV. The V and J ends lost 4 bases and 4 bases, in that order; junction bases with no gene match: 7. The CDR3: CASSSRDSVYEQYF. CDR3 nucleotides: TGTGCCAGCAGCTCCCGGGACAGCGTTTACGAGCAGTACTTC. The whole variable domain, filled in from reference TRBV11-2 and TRBJ2-7, reads EAGVAQSPRYKIIEKRQSVAFWCNPISGHATLYWYQQILGQGPKLLIQFQNNGVVDDSQLPKDRFSAERLKGVDSTLKIQPAKLEDSAVYLCASSSRDSVYEQYFGPGTRLTVT.

By share of the sample, this clone is medium-sized. The gene calls are TRBV25-1 and TRBJ2-1; 11 bases match TRBD2. V was clipped by 3 bases and J by 4 bases; unmatched bases: 2. The germline V gene has CDR1 MGHDK and CDR2 SYGVNS. This CDR3 spans 15 amino acids. CDR3 nucleotides: TGTGCCAGCAGTGAGACTAGCGGGAATTACAATGAGCAGTTCTTC. Protein sequence: CASSETSGNYNEQFF.

V and J are TRBV24-1 and TRBJ2-1, with a possible D match to TRBD1 (5 bases). This CDR3 is 13 amino acids long. Germline CDR1 reads KGHDR; CDR2 reads SFDVKD. V gave up 4 bases and J gave up 6 bases, with 9 bases separating them. The CDR3 spells CATSDMDTNEQFF. CDR3 nucleotides: TGTGCCACCAGTGACATGGACACCAATGAGCAGTTCTTC.

The genes are TRBV28 and TRBJ2-3, with D possibly called TRBD1 or TRBD2 (5 bases each). This CDR3 has 13 residues. With 11 bases removed from V and 0 bases from J, the gap between germline ends came to 12 bases. Germline V gene data show CDR1 as MDHEN and CDR2 as SYDVKM. The CDR3 here is CAGRDHSTDTQYF. The CDR3 region has the DNA TGTGCCGGCCGGGACCATAGCACAGATACGCAGTATTTT.

This clone was recorded a few times. The chain has TRBV7-8 and TRBJ1-5; 8 bases map to TRBD1. The CDR3 extends over 14 amino acids. J gave up 5 bases and V 5 bases, and 5 bases lay outside the gene matches. Per the germline V gene, CDR1 is SGHVS and CDR2 is FQNEAQ. CDR3 in amino acids: CASSPGTGDQPQHF. In nucleotides, the CDR3 is TGTGCCAGCAGCCCCGGGACAGGAGATCAGCCCCAGCATTTT. Drawing the rest from reference TRBV7-8 and TRBJ1-5, the complete variable domain is GAGVSQSPRYKVAKRGQDVALRCDPISGHVSLFWYQQALGQGPEFLTYFQNEAQLDKSGLPSDRFFAERPEGSVSTLKIQRTQQEDSAVYLCASSPGTGDQPQHFGDGTRLSIL.

The gene calls are TRBV12-2 and TRBJ2-7; the listed D gene, TRBD1, was not tested against the DNA. TRBV12-2 is a pseudogene segment. The CDR3 covers 15 residues. DNA for the CDR3: TGTGCAAGTCGCTCCATAAGGACAGGTCTTTACGAGCAGTACTTC. This sequence encodes CASRSIRTGLYEQYF.

This sequence joins TRBV9 and TRBJ1-4, with 10 bases that match TRBD1. V shed 2 bases, J shed 7 bases, and the junction held 5 bases outside the gene matches. CDR1 and CDR2 from the germline V gene are SGDLS and YYNGEE. This CDR3 comprises 15 residues. The CDR3 nucleotides read TGTGCCAGCAGCGTCCGGACAGGGGGAGGTGAAAAACTGTTTTTT. This sequence encodes CASSVRTGGGEKLFF.

V gene TRBV28 combines with J gene TRBJ1-1, with D perhaps TRBD1 (6 bases). This CDR3 has 15 amino acids. Between the trimmed V and J ends, which lost 5 bases and 1 base, there was a span of 14 bases. Germline CDR1 and CDR2: MDHEN and SYDVKM. The CDR3: CASSAYRVPNTEAFF. CDR3 DNA: TGTGCCAGCAGTGCCTACAGGGTTCCGAACACTGAAGCTTTCTTT.

V usage is TRBV3-1 (or the pseudogene TRBV3-2) and J usage is TRBJ2-2; D unresolved. With 1 base removed from V and 7 bases from J, the gap between germline ends came to 7 bases. Germline V gives CDR1 LGHDT, CDR2 YNNKEL (reference sequence). This CDR3 has 13 amino acids. This CDR3 is CASSQGLGGELFF. The CDR3 DNA follows: TGTGCCAGCAGCCAAGGGCTTGGCGGGGAGCTGTTTTTT.

V gene TRBV6-5 combines with J gene TRBJ1-1; D remains ambiguous. This CDR3 region has 13 residues. From germline, CDR1 is MNHEY and CDR2 SVGAGI. The V end lost 10 bases, the J end lost 0 bases, and 12 bases lay between the germline ends. This chain's CDR3 is CAIGGGVNTEAFF. CDR3 DNA: TGTGCCATCGGAGGTGGGGTGAACACTGAAGCTTTCTTT.

The rearrangement uses TRBV7-2 and TRBJ2-7, with TRBD2 identical over 12 bases. Losses at the gene ends were 5 bases for V and 1 base for J; bases not matched to a gene: 9. The CDR3 runs 17 residues. Germline V gives CDR1 SGHTA, CDR2 FQGNSA. The CDR3 bases are TGTGCCAGCAGCGGCCCCGGGACTAGCGGGTTATCCTACGAGCAGTACTTC. Residues: CASSGPGTSGLSYEQYF.

The genes are TRBV7-2 and TRBJ2-2; no reliable D call. The V gene lost 2 bases and the J gene lost 0 bases, with 7 bases spanning the gap. CDR1 is SGHTA and CDR2 is FQGNSA in the germline V gene. The CDR3 contains 15 residues. The CDR3 sequence is CASSLWVSNTGELFF. The CDR3 DNA follows: TGTGCCAGCAGCTTATGGGTTTCGAACACCGGGGAGCTGTTTTTT.

CDR3 sequence reads: CASSPGTGSNQPQHF. The CDR3 DNA reads as TGTGCCAGCAGCCCCGGGACAGGTTCCAATCAGCCCCAGCATTTT. The chain is built from TRBV7-2 and TRBJ1-5; 8 bases fit TRBD1. Trimming removed 5 bases from V and 3 bases from J; junction bases left unmatched: 6. This CDR3 contains 15 residues. The germline V gene has CDR1 SGHTA and CDR2 FQGNSA.

This sequence joins TRBV5-1 and TRBJ1-2; D possibly corresponds to TRBD1 (5 bases). Trimming removed 2 bases at V and 4 bases at J, with 15 bases between. This CDR3 has 15 residues. CDR1 SGHRS and CDR2 YFSETQ come from the germline V gene. As DNA, the CDR3 is TGCGCCAGCAGCTTCGGGCAGGGAGATTTCTATGGCTACACCTTC. Amino acids: CASSFGQGDFYGYTF.

The chain combines TRBV5-1 with TRBJ2-1, with a tentative D call TRBD2 (6 bases). Between the trimmed V and J ends, which lost 6 bases and 2 bases, there was a span of 15 bases. The CDR3 runs to 15 residues. Germline V gene data show CDR1 as SGHRS and CDR2 as YFSETQ. In nucleotides, the CDR3 is TGCGCCAGCAAACCCTCCGGGACTCCCTACAATGAGCAGTTCTTC. Translation gives CASKPSGTPYNEQFF.

V and J are TRBV28 and TRBJ1-4; TRBD1 matches at 9 bases. In germline, CDR1 is MDHEN, CDR2 SYDVKM. The CDR3 covers 15 residues. The V gene end was trimmed by 6 bases and the J gene end by 8 bases; junction bases not matched to a gene: 10. The CDR3 nucleotides read TGTGCCAGCAGAAAAACAGGGGGCGCGGGAGAAAAACTGTTTTTT. Residues: CASRKTGGAGEKLFF.

The chain uses TRBV4-3 and TRBJ1-2, with unresolved D. The germline V gene encodes CDR1 LGHNA and CDR2 YSLEER. Deletions cut 0 bases from V and 1 base from J, with 9 bases between. This CDR3 comprises 15 residues. The CDR3 reads CASSQEAQLNYGYTF. The CDR3 region has the DNA TGCGCCAGCAGCCAAGAGGCACAGCTTAACTATGGCTACACCTTC.

This clone was counted once. The genes are TRBV18 and TRBJ2-7; 9 bases match TRBD1. Unmatched junction bases numbered 4, after V lost 4 bases and J lost 0 bases. Germline CDR1 and CDR2: KGHSH and LQKENI. The CDR3 contains 15 residues. The CDR3 coding sequence is TGTGCCAGCTCACTCGGGACAGGGAGCTCCTACGAGCAGTACTTC. Translation: CASSLGTGSSYEQYF. Based on the CDR3 plus reference TRBV18 and TRBJ2-7, the full variable domain is NAGVMQNPRHLVRRRGQEARLRCSPMKGHSHVYWYRQLPEEGLKFMVYLQKENIIDESGMPKERFSAEFPKEGPSILRIQQVVRGDSAAYFCASSLGTGSSYEQYFGPGTRLTVT.